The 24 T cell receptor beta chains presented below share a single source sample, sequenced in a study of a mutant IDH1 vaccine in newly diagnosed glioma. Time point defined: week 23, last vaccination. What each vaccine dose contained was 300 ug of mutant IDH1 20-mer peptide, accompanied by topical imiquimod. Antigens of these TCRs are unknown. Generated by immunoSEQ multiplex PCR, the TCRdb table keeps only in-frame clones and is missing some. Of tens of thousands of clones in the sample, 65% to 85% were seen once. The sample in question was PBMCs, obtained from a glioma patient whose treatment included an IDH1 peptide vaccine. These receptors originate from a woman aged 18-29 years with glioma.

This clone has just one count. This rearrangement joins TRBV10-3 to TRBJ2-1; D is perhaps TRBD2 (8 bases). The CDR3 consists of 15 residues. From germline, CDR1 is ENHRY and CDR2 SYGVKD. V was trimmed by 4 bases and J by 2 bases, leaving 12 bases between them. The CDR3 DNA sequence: TGTGCCATCAGTGTAGCGGGACAGCCCTACAATGAGCAGTTCTTC. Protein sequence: CAISVAGQPYNEQFF.

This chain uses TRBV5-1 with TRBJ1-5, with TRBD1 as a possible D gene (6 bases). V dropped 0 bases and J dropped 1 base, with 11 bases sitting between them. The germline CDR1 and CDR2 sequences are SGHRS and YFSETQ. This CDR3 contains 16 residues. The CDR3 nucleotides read TGCGCCAGCAGCTTGGACAACAGGGTCAGCAATCAGCCCCAGCATTTT. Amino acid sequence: CASSLDNRVSNQPQHF.

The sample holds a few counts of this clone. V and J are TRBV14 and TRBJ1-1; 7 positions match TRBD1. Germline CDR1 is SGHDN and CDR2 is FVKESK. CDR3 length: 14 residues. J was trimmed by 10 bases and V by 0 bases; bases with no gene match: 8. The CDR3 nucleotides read TGTGCCAGCAGCCAAGACGGCAGGGGGTTGGTAGCTTTCTTT. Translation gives CASSQDGRGLVAFF.

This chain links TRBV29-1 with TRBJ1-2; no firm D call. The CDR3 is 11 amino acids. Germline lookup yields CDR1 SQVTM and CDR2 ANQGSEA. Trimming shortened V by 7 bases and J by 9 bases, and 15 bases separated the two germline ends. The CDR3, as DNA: TGCAGCGCCGAGTGGGGATTTAGCTACACCTTC. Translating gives CSAEWGFSYTF.

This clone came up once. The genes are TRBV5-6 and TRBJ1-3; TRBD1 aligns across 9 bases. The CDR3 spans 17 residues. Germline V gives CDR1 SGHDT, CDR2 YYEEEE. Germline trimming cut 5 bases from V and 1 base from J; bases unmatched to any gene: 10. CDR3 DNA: TGTGCCAGCAGTTTCGCTGGACAGGGGAATTCTGGAAACACCATATATTTT. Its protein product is CASSFAGQGNSGNTIYF.

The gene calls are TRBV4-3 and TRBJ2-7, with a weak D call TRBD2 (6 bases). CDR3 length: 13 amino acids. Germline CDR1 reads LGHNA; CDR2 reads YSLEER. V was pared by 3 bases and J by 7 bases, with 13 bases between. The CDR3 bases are TGCGCCAGCAGCCAGGGGGGAGCAAGGGAGCAGTACTTC. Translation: CASSQGGAREQYF.

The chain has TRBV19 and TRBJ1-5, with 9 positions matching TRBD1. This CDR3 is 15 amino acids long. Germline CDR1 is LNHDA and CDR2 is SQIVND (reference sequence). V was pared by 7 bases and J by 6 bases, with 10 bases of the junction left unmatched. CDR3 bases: TGTGCCAGTACCGCGGGGACAGGGAGTGTTCAGCCCCAGCATTTT. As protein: CASTAGTGSVQPQHF.

CDR3 loop: CASSEPWRGKVYEQYF. In DNA, the CDR3 is TGCGCCAGCAGTGAGCCTTGGCGGGGAAAGGTCTACGAGCAGTACTTC. V gene TRBV10-2 combines with J gene TRBJ2-7; D is perhaps TRBD2 (6 bases). V lost 2 bases and J lost 3, with 17 bases in between. Germline assignment: CDR1 WSHSY and CDR2 SAAADI. This CDR3 is 16 amino acids long.

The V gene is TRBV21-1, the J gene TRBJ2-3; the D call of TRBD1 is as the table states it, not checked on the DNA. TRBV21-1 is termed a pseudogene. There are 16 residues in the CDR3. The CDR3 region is CASSKVWQGSTDTQYF. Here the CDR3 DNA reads TGTGCCAGCAGCAAAGTGTGGCAGGGGAGCACAGATACGCAGTATTTT.

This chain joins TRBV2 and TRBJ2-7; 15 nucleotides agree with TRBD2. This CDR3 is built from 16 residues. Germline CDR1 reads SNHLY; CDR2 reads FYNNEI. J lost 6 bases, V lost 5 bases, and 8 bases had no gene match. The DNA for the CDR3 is TGTGCCAGCAGTCCTCGGGGACTAGCGGGAGGCCCCGAGCAGTACTTC. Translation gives CASSPRGLAGGPEQYF.

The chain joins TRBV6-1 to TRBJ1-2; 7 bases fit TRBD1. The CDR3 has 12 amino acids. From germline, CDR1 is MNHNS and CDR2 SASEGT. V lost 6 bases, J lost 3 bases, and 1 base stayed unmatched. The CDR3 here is CASRGQDYGYTF. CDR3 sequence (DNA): TGTGCCAGCAGAGGACAGGACTATGGCTACACCTTC.

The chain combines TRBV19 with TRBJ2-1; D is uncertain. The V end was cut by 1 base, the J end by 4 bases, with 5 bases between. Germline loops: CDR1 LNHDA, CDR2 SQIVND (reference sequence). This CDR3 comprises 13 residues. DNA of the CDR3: TGTGCCAGTAGTATAGTAGGATACAATGAGCAGTTCTTC. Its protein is CASSIVGYNEQFF.

The CDR3 loop is CASSIDGGPRETQYF. The CDR3 nucleotides read TGTGCCAGTAGTATCGATGGGGGCCCTCGAGAGACCCAGTACTTC. This sequence joins TRBV19 and TRBJ2-5, with D possibly being TRBD1 (6 bases). This CDR3 has 15 residues. The V gene's germline CDR1 is LNHDA and CDR2 SQIVND (reference sequence). V lost 3 bases, J lost 4 bases, and 15 bases lay in between.

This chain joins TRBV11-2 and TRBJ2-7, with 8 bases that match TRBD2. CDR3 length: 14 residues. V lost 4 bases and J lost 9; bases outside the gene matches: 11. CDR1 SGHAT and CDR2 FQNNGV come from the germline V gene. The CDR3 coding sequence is TGTGCCAGCAGCTCCGGCGGGGGGAGATTCGGGCAGTACTTC. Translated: CASSSGGGRFGQYF.

In DNA form, the CDR3 reads TGTGCCAGCTCACCACAGGGACTAGCGGGAGGACGGTCCACAGATACGCAGTATTTT. As protein: CASSPQGLAGGRSTDTQYF. The chain recombines TRBV18 with TRBJ2-3, with 15 nucleotides matching TRBD2. The CDR3 is 19 amino acids. V was pared by 1 base and J by 2 bases, with 7 bases of the junction left unmatched. Germline CDR1 KGHSH, CDR2 LQKENI.

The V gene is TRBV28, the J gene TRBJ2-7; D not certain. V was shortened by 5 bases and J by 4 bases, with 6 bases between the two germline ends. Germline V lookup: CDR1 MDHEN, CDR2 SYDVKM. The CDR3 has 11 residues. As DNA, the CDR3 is TGTGCCAGCAGTGCCCCTTACGAGCAGTACTTC. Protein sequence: CASSAPYEQYF.

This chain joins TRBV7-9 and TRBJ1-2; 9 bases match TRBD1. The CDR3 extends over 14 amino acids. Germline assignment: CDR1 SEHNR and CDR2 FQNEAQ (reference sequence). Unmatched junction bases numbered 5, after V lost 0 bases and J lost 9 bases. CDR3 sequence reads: CASSLAGTGLSYTF. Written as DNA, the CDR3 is TGTGCCAGCAGCTTAGCGGGGACAGGGCTGAGCTACACCTTC.

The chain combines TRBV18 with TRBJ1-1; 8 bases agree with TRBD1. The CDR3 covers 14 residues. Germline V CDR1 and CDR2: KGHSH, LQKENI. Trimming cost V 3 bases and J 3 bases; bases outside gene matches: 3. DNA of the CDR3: TGTGCCAGCTCACCGGGACAGGCCTACACTGAAGCTTTCTTT. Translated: CASSPGQAYTEAFF.

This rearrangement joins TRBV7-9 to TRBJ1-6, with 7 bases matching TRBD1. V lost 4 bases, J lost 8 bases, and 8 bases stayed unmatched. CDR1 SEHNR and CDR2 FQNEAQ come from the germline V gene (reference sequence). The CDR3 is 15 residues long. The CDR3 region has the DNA TGTGCCAGCAGCTCCCCCGAGGGGGCCGATTCACCCCTCCACTTT. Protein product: CASSSPEGADSPLHF.

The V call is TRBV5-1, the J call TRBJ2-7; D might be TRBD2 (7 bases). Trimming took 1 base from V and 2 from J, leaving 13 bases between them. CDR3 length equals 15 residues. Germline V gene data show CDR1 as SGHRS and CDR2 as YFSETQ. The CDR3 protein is CASSLWGGGAYEQYF. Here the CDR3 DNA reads TGCGCCAGCAGCTTGTGGGGAGGGGGGGCCTACGAGCAGTACTTC.

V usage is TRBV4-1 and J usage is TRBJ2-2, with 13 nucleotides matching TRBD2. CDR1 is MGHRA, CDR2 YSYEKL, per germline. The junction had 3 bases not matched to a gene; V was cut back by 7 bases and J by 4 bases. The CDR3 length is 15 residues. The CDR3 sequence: CASTGLAGATGELFF. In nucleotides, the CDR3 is TGCGCCAGCACCGGACTAGCGGGAGCCACCGGGGAGCTGTTTTTT.

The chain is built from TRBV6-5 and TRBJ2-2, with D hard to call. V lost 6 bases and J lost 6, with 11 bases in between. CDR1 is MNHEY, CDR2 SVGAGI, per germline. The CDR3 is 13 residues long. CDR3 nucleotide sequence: TGTGCCAGCAGAGTCCCGGCGGCCGGGGAGCTGTTTTTT. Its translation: CASRVPAAGELFF.

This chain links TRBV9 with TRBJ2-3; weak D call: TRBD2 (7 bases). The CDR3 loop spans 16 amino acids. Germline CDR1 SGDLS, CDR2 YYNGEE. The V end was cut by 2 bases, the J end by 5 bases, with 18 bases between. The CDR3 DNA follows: TGTGCCAGCAGCGTTACAGGGAGGGGAGCGGTAGATACGCAGTATTTT. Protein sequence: CASSVTGRGAVDTQYF.

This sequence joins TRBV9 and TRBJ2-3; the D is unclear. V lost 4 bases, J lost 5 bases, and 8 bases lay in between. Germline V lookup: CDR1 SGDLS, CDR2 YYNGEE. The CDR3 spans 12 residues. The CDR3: CASSPQGDTQYF. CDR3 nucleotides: TGTGCCAGCAGCCCCCAAGGAGATACGCAGTATTTT.